What follows are 5 T cell receptor beta chains derived from one specimen sequenced in a study of blood T cell repertoires in COVID-19. The method was immunoSEQ multiplex PCR; TCRdb's version includes in-frame clones alone and lacks a portion of them. The sample holds 150,000 to 200,000 clones, 82% seen once. Material for sequencing was peripheral blood. The origin of the receptors is a woman in her twenties or thirties with acute or convalescent COVID-19.

The gene calls are TRBV6-1 and TRBJ2-1, with TRBD2 matching 9 bases. The CDR3 length is 15 residues. Unmatched junction bases numbered 5, after V lost 2 bases and J lost 6 bases. Per germline, CDR1 MNHNS and CDR2 SASEGT. CDR3 sequence: CASSEYAGGPNEQFF. CDR3 nucleotide sequence: TGTGCCAGCAGTGAATATGCGGGGGGGCCCAATGAGCAGTTCTTC.

The chain has TRBV30 and TRBJ1-2; tentative D call: TRBD1 (5 bases). CDR1 and CDR2 (germline): GTSNPN, SVGIG (reference sequence). The CDR3 runs to 15 residues. Trimming took off 0 bases at V and 8 bases at J, with 19 bases between the two ends. The CDR3 DNA sequence: TGTGCCTGGAGTGTACAGGCAGGGAGGTCGAGGGGCTACACCTTC. The encoded protein is CAWSVQAGRSRGYTF.

The chain joins TRBV27 to TRBJ1-3, with 7 bases fitting TRBD1. This CDR3 comprises 14 residues. The trim removed 8 bases at V and 4 bases at J, leaving 8 bases unmatched. The V gene's germline CDR1 is MNHEY and CDR2 SMNVEV (reference sequence). CDR3 sequence reads: CASSLTGPGNTIYF. CDR3 nucleotide sequence: TGTGCCAGCTCCCTGACAGGGCCGGGAAACACCATATATTTT.

This clone has just a few counts. V usage is TRBV20-1 and J usage is TRBJ2-3; D might be TRBD1 (6 bases). V lost 3 bases and J lost 2, with 15 bases in between. This CDR3 comprises 15 residues. In germline, CDR1 is DFQATT, CDR2 SNEGSKA (reference sequence). The CDR3 loop is CSASLGQSLTDTQYF. DNA for the CDR3: TGCAGTGCTAGTCTCGGACAGTCCCTCACAGATACGCAGTATTTT.

The V gene is TRBV30, the J gene TRBJ2-3; TRBD2 agrees at 12 bases. Germline CDR1 GTSNPN, CDR2 SVGIG (reference sequence). There are 14 residues in the CDR3. Trimming removed 4 bases from V and 8 bases from J; junction bases left unmatched: 7. Here the CDR3 reads CAWTGGTSGLTQYF. The CDR3 DNA is TGTGCCTGGACCGGAGGGACTAGCGGGCTTACGCAGTATTTT.